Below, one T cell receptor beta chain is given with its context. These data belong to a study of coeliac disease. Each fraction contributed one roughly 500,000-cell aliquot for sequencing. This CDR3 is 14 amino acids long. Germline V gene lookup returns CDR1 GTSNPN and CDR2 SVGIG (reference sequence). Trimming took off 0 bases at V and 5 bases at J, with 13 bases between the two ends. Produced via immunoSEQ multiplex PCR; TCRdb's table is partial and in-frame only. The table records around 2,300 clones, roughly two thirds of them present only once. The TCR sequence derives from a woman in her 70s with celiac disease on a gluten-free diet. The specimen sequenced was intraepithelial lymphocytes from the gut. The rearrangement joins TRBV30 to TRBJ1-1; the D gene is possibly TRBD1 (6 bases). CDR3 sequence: CAWSVQGGLTEAFF. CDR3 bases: TGTGCCTGGAGTGTACAAGGGGGTTTAACTGAAGCTTTCTTT.